This T cell receptor beta chain was retrieved from a study of blood T cells in healthy people across ages (dated by TCRdb to the mid-2010s). Describing the broader study: In model experiments, template switching captured roughly one uniquely barcoded TCR beta cDNA molecule for every two T cells. Age-related changes in TCR beta repertoire diversity were measured in the study by deep sequencing normalized with unique cDNA molecular identifiers. To avoid experimental bias, donors of different ages were distributed randomly across sequencing lanes. Using the same blood draw, the study looked at two additional independent replicas of 1 million unique cDNA reads for two donors, one aged 18 to 30 and the other aged 80 or older. The donors were split into four age groups: young (average around 15 years), middle-aged (about 40), aged (approximately 60) and long-lived (under 90). Study-wide findings and limitations: The percentage of naive T cells measured by flow cytometry correlated strongly with observed TCR beta diversity. As age increased, observed TCR beta diversity per million T cells dropped in a roughly linear way, and a significant reduction was already evident by age around 41. Since profiling was done on bulk unsorted PBMCs, naive and antigen-experienced compartments could not be conclusively compared. The CMV infection status of donors was not known, potentially confounding age-related changes in expanded clonotypes. Estimates of total diversity from one million sequenced T cells were regarded as lower bounds and underestimates. Compared with the aged group, the long-lived group had more naive CD4+ T cells, fewer expanded clones and increased TCR diversity, suggesting age selection.

This clonotype was seen a handful of times. It has no known antigen specificity. One base away there is no much larger clone; base qualities are not given. Library generation was performed with 5' RACE. The sequencer was an Illumina HiSeq 2500. The second PCR ran for roughly 6 to 11 cycles and used a J-beta primer mix along with a sample-barcoded 5' primer. A unique molecular identifier was introduced onto each TCR beta cDNA molecule by a template-switch 5' adaptor carrying 12 random nucleotides. Each sample yielded at least 3 million CDR3-containing paired-end reads. The Mint cDNA synthesis kit, primed by a TRBC-specific oligonucleotide, was used to synthesize first-strand cDNA from all RNA. After uracil-DNA glycosylase treatment, a first 18-cycle PCR used universal primers M1SS and BC2_uni_R on all cDNA. The authors' analysis ran thus. For normalization, 1 million high-quality reads were randomly selected from each sample, with every read carrying a distinct molecular identifier. Reads sharing molecular identifiers were discarded rather than binned into consensus sequences. MiTCR, set to a Q25 quality threshold and the strictest error-elimination algorithm, was used for CDR3 identification, clonotype clustering and error correction. A nonparametric unseen species model with Euler transformation was used to estimate lower-bound total TCR beta diversity. TCRdb took the public reads, trimmed them with fastp at Q25, ran MiXCR for clone calling and kept in-frame beta chains. Each entry is one CDR3 protein sequence, shown with its most common DNA and genes. The V and J calls shown here were made by TCRdb, not taken from the authors' results. This sample is represented by 800,000 to 1,000,000 distinct CDR3 sequences; around 48% of them were singletons. The ten largest clones add up to under 15% of the sample.

The donors were roughly 39 Caucasian individuals from Russia, aged 6 to 90 years, who were systemically healthy. Each donor gave about 9.2 milliliters of peripheral blood, drawn into EDTA-treated Vacutainer tubes. Ficoll-Paque density-gradient centrifugation was used to isolate PBMCs, with at least 6.5 million per sample. Total RNA, at least 6 micrograms per sample, was extracted from PBMCs with Trizol reagent. The percentages of naive CD45RAhigh/CD27high T cells were determined by flow cytometry on a PBMC aliquot from every donor. The cysteine opens and the phenylalanine closes a CDR3 of 13 amino acids. Here the CDR3 DNA is all that survives: 39 bases in frame from base 1. The germline V gene gives CDR1 as SGHRS and CDR2 as YFSETQ. V gives up 2 bases and J gives up 5 bases, and the segment between their germline ends measures 10 bases.

Sequencing used blood. The receptor was isolated from a man aged 25 to 45 in good health. The chain is assembled from TRBV5-1 and TRBJ1-1; there is no confident call for the D gene. The CDR3 protein: CASSFSSGTEAFF. The nucleotide sequence reads as follows: TGCGCCAGCAGCTTTTCAAGTGGAACTGAAGCTTTCTTT.